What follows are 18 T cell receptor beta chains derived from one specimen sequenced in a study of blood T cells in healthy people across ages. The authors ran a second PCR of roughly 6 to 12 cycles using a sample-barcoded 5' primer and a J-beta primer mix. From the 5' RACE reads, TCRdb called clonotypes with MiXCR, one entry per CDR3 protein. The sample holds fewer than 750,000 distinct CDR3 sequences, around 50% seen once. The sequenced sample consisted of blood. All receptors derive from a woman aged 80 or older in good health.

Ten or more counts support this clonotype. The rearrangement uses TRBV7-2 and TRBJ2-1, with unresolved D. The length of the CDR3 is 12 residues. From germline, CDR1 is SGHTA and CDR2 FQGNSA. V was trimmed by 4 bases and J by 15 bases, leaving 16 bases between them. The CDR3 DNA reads TGTGCCAGCAGCTCCATGGACGTTGTGTGGTTCTTC. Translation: CASSSMDVVWFF.

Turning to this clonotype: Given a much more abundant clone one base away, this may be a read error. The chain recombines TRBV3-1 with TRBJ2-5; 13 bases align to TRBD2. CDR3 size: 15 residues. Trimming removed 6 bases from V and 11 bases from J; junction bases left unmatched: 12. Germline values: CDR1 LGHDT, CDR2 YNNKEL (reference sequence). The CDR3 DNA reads TGTGCCAGCAGGACTAGCGGGAGGACCTACAATGAGCAGTACTTC. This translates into CASRTSGRTYNEQYF.

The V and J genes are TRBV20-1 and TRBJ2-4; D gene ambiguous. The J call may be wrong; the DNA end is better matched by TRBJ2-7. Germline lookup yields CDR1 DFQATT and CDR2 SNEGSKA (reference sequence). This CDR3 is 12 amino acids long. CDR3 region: CSASMPGYEQYF. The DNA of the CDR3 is TGCAGTGCTAGCATGCCGGGCTACGAGCAGTACTTC.

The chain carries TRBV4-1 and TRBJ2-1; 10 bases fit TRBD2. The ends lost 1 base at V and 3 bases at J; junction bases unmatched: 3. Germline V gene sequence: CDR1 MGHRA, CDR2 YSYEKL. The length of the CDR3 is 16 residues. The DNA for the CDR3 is TGCGCCAGCAGCCAAGGACTAGCGGGCATCTACAATGAGCAGTTCTTC. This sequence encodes CASSQGLAGIYNEQFF.

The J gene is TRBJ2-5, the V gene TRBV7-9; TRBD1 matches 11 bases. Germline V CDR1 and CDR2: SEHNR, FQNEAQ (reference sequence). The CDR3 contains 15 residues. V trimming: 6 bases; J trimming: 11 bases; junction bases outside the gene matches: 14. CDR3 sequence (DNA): TGTGCCAGCAGTAAGGACAGGGGGCTTAGCGATGAGCAGTACTTC. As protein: CASSKDRGLSDEQYF.

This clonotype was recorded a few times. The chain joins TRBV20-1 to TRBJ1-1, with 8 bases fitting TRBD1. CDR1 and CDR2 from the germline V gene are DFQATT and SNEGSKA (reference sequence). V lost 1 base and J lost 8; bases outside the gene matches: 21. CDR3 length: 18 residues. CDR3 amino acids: CSARVDRRPGGGRGEAFF. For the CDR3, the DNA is TGCAGTGCTAGAGTTGACCGGCGTCCAGGGGGCGGTCGAGGGGAAGCTTTCTTT.

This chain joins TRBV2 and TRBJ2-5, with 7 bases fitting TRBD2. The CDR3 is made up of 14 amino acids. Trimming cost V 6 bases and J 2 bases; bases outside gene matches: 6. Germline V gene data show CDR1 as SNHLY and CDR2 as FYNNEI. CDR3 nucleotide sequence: TGTGCCAGCAGCGGCGGGAGACTACAAGAGACCCAGTACTTC. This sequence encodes CASSGGRLQETQYF. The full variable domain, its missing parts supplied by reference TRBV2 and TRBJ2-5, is EPEVTQTPSHQVTQMGQEVILRCVPISNHLYFYWYRQILGQKVEFLVSFYNNEISEKSEIFDDQFSVERPDGSNFTLKIRSTKLEDSAMYFCASSGGRLQETQYFGPGTRLLVL.

DNA for the CDR3: TGTGCCAGCGGGGATTTTTCGAGGCTCACGAATGAGCAGTTCTTC. Translation: CASGDFSRLTNEQFF. The chain joins TRBV6-5 to TRBJ2-1, with D uncertain. CDR3 length: 15 residues. The germline gives CDR1 MNHEY, CDR2 SVGAGI. Trimming cost V 8 bases and J 7 bases, with 21 bases left between them.

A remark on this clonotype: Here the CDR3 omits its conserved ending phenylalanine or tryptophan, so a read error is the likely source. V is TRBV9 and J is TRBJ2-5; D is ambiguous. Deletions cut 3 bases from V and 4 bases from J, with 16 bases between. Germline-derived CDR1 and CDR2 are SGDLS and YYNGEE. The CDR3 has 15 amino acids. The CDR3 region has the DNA TGTGCCAGCAGCGCCAGACTCACCTTGGGAGAGACCCAGTACTCC. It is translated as CASSARLTLGETQYS.

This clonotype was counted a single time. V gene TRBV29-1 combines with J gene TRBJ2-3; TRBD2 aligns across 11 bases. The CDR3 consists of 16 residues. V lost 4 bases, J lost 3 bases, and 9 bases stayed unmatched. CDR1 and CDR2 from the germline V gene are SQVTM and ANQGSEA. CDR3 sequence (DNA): TGCAGCGTTGTAGAACTAGCGGGAGAGAGAACAGATACGCAGTATTTT. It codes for CSVVELAGERTDTQYF.

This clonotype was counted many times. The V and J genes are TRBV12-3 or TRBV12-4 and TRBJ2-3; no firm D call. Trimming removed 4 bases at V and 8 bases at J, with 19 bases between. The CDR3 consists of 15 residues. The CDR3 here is CASSYSLIRAGTQYF. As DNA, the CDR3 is TGTGCCAGCAGTTACTCCCTTATTCGTGCCGGTACGCAGTATTTT.

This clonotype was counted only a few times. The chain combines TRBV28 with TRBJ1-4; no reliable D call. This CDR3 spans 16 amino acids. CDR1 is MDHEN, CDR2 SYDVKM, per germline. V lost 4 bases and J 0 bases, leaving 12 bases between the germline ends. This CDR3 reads CASSWVGSPTNEKLFF. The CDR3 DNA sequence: TGTGCCAGCAGTTGGGTGGGCAGCCCAACTAATGAAAAACTGTTTTTT.

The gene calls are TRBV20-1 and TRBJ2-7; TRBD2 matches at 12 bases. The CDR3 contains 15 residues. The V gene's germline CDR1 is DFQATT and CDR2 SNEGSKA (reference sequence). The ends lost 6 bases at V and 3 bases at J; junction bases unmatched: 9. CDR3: CSANPASGGDYEQYF. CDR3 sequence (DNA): TGCAGTGCCAACCCGGCTAGCGGGGGGGACTACGAGCAGTACTTC.

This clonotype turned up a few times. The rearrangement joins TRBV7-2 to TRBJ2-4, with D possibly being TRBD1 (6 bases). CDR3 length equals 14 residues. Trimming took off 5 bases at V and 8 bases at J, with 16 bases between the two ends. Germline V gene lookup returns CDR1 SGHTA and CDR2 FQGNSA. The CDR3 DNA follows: TGTGCCAGCAGCCTTAATCAGGGGTCGGACATTCAGTACTTC. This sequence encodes CASSLNQGSDIQYF.

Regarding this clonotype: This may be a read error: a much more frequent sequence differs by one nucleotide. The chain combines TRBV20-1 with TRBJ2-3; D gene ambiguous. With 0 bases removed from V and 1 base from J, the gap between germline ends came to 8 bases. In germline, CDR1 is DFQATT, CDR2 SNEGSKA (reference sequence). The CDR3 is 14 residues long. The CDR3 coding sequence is TGCAGTGCTAGAGATTATACTGGCACAGATACGCAGTATTTT. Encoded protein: CSARDYTGTDTQYF.

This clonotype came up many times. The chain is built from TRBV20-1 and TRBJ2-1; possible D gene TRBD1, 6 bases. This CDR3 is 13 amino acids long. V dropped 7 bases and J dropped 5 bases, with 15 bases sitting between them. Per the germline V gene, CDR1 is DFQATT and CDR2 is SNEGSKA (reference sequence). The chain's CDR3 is CSGGPQPNNEQFF. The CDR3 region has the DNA TGCAGTGGGGGGCCCCAACCTAACAATGAGCAGTTCTTC.

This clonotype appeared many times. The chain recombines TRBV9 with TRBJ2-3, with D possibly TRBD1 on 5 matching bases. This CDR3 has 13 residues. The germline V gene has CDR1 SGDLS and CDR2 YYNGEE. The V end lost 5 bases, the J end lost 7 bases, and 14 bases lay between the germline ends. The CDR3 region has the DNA TGTGCCAGCAGTAGGGGATCCTCCTATACGCAGTATTTT. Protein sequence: CASSRGSSYTQYF. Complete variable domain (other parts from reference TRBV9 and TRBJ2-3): DSGVTQTPKHLITATGQRVTLRCSPRSGDLSVYWYQQSLDQGLQFLIQYYNGEERAKGNILERFSAQQFPDLHSELNLSSLELGDSALYFCASSRGSSYTQYFGPGTRLTVL.

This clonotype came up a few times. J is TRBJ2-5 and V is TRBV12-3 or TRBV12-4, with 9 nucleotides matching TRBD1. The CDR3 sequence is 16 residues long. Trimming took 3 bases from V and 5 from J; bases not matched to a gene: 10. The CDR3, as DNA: TGTGCCAGCAGTTTCGCAGAAACAGGGGGCTGGGAGACCCAGTACTTC. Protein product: CASSFAETGGWETQYF.